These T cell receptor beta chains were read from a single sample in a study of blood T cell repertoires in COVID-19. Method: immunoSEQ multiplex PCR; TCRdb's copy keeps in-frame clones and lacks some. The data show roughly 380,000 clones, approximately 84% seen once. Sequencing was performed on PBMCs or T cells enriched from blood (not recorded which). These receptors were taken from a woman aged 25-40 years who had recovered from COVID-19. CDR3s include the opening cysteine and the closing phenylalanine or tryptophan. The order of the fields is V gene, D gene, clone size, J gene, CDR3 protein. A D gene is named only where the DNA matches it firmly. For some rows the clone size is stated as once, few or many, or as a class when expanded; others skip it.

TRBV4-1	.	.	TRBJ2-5	CASSQITRGSQETQYF
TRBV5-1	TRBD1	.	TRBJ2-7	CASSFALTGTGDTNEQYF
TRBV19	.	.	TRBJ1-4	CASSLQRQQFNEKLFF
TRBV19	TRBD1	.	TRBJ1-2	CASSIRWTGPFSGYTF
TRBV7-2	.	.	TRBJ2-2	CASSLAGAGSTGELFF
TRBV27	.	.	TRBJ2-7	CASSSGGNPSYEQYF
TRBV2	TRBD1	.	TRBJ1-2	CASSTPGGPAGFTF
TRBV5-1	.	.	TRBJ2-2	CASTPRTGGGTGELFF
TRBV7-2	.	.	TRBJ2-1	CASSSRTGSGEQFF
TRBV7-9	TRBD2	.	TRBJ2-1	CASSPVVGGVGNEQFF
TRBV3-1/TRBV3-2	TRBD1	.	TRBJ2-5	CASSQTGRGWETQYF
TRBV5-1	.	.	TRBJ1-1	CASSLGRSSTEAFF
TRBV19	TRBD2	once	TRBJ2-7	CASSKLAGVSYEQYF
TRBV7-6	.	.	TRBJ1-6	CASSPVDSLNSPLHF
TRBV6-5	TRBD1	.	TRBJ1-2	CASSRPGTGDYGYTF
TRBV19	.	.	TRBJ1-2	CASSIGAANYGYTF
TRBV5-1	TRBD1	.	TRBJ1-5	CASSLSPTGQSNQPQHF
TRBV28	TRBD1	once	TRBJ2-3	CASSLSIGGIENTQYF
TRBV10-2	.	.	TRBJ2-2	CASSESTPVQSGELFF
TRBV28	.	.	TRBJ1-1	CASSLTISGGNTEAFF
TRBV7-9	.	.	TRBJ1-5	CASSFGFQPQHF
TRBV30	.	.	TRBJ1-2	CAWRRLNGYTF
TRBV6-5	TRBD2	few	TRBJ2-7	CASSYSGRGGDEQYF
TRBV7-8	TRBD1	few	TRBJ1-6	CASRTEVTGNSPLHF
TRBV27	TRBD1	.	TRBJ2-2	CASSSGTDAGELFF
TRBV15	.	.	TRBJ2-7	CATSRDFGSSYEQYF